These T cell receptor beta chains were read from a single sample in a study of cytomegalovirus exposure and HLA in healthy donors. TCRdb's copy holds only in-frame clones and misses some; the assay was immunoSEQ multiplex PCR. This table holds 100,000 to 150,000 clones, approximately 82% found once. Sequenced material: PBMCs. Receptors originate from a middle-aged man in good health and CMV-seronegative. CDR3s include the opening cysteine and the closing phenylalanine or tryptophan. A D gene is named only where the DNA matches it firmly. A row's size may be missing; if present it is once, few, many or a size class.

v_gene	abundance	j_gene	d_gene	CDR3nt	CDR3aa
TRBV7-2	NA	TRBJ1-1	NA	TGTGCCAGCAGCTTAGTTTTCAGGGGAGAAGCTTTCTTT	CASSLVFRGEAFF
TRBV18	few	TRBJ1-2	TRBD1	TGTGCCAGCTCACCACGGACAGGGGTGAACTATGGCTACACCTTC	CASSPRTGVNYGYTF
TRBV11-2	NA	TRBJ2-3	TRBD2	TGTGCCAGCAGCTTAGTTAGCGGGGGGCGCACAGATACGCAGTATTTT	CASSLVSGGRTDTQYF
TRBV6-1	NA	TRBJ1-2	NA	TGTGCCAGCATTCCGGGGTCCTATGGCTACACCTTC	CASIPGSYGYTF
TRBV9	once	TRBJ1-1	NA	TGTGCCAGCGCAGGTTTGGGGGCCTCGATGAACACTGAAGCTTTCTTT	CASAGLGASMNTEAFF
TRBV6-6	NA	TRBJ1-1	NA	TGTGCCAGCAGCGAAGCGACTGAAGCTTTCTTT	CASSEATEAFF
TRBV10-3	NA	TRBJ2-3	TRBD2	TGTGCCATCAGTGATCCGATGGCGGGGGGGTTCACAGATACGCAGTATTTT	CAISDPMAGGFTDTQYF
TRBV7-8	NA	TRBJ2-1	TRBD2	TGTGCCAGCAGCACTCGGACTAGCCTTGAGCAGTTCTTC	CASSTRTSLEQFF
TRBV5-3	few	TRBJ2-1	NA	TGTGCCAGAAGCTTGGATCGGGGTGAGCAGTTCTTC	CARSLDRGEQFF
TRBV5-1	once	TRBJ1-2	NA	TGCGCCAGCAGCTTGGGACAGCCTAACTATGGCTACACCTTC	CASSLGQPNYGYTF
TRBV6-5	once	TRBJ1-5	TRBD1	TGTGCCAGCAGTTCGACAGGGGATAGCAATCAGCCCCAGCATTTT	CASSSTGDSNQPQHF
TRBV4-2	few	TRBJ2-1	NA	TGTGCCAGCAGCCAAGGCCGTACTAGCAGGGCCTACAATGAGCAGTTCTTC	CASSQGRTSRAYNEQFF
TRBV9	NA	TRBJ1-6	TRBD1	TGTGCCAGCAGCGCCCACGTTGGAGGGGACAGAAATTCACCCCTCCACTTT	CASSAHVGGDRNSPLHF
TRBV19	NA	TRBJ2-1	TRBD1	TGTGCCAGTAGAGCCGGGACAGGGGGAAGGAATGAGCAGTTCTTC	CASRAGTGGRNEQFF
TRBV7-6	few	TRBJ2-3	TRBD1	TGTGCCAGCAGCCCTAGAGCAGGGGGAGATACGCAGTATTTT	CASSPRAGGDTQYF
TRBV30	NA	TRBJ2-3	NA	TGTGCCTGGTTGGGGGCTTACACAGATACGCAGTATTTT	CAWLGAYTDTQYF
TRBV6-1	NA	TRBJ2-5	NA	TGTGCCAGCAGTGAGACAGTACTGAGCCTGCTGTTGGAAGAGACCCAGTACTTC	CASSETVLSLLLEETQYF
TRBV7-2	NA	TRBJ1-1	TRBD1	TGTGCCAGCAGCTTGAGACAGGGAGCTACGGGCACTGAAGCTTTCTTT	CASSLRQGATGTEAFF
TRBV4-3	once	TRBJ1-2	TRBD1	TGCGCCAGCAGCCCCGGGCTGGGACAGGGCCATGGCTACACCTTC	CASSPGLGQGHGYTF
TRBV7-9	NA	TRBJ1-1	NA	TGTGCCAGCAGCTTAGCCGGTCAGGGCGGCACTGAAGCTTTCTTT	CASSLAGQGGTEAFF
TRBV4-2	NA	TRBJ1-1	TRBD1	TGTGCCAGCAGCCAAGCCGGGACAGGGTTTTTAGCTTTCTTT	CASSQAGTGFLAFF
TRBV29-1	NA	TRBJ1-2	NA	TGCAGCGTTGAACGGACAGATAACTATTTTAACACCTTC	CSVERTDNYFNTF
TRBV7-9	NA	TRBJ1-1	NA	TGTGCCAGCAGCTTATTAGGCAGAGGGAACACTGAAGCTTTCTTT	CASSLLGRGNTEAFF
TRBV5-6	few	TRBJ1-2	TRBD1	TGTGCCAGCAGCTTGGAATTTGGACAGGGGCTATACGGCTACACCTTC	CASSLEFGQGLYGYTF
TRBV2	NA	TRBJ2-7	NA	TGTGCCAGCCAGGCGCTCTTCTCCTACGAGCAGTACTTC	CASQALFSYEQYF
TRBV20-1	NA	TRBJ1-1	NA	NA	CSTSDTPEAFF
TRBV4-2	NA	TRBJ2-3	TRBD2	TGTGCCAGCAGCCAGGTCGGGACTAGCGGGGATGCTAGCACAGATACGCAGTATTTT	CASSQVGTSGDASTDTQYF
TRBV9	NA	TRBJ2-1	NA	TGTGCCAGCAGCGTAGGCGGGGAAGGGGAGCAGTTCTTC	CASSVGGEGEQFF
TRBV5-4	NA	TRBJ1-5	TRBD1	TGTGCCAGCAGCTCGGACAGGTTCGATCAGCCCCAGCATTTT	CASSSDRFDQPQHF
TRBV30	NA	TRBJ2-7	TRBD1	TGTGCTTATGGGACAGGGGGAGATCAGTACTTC	CAYGTGGDQYF
TRBV7-7	NA	TRBJ2-5	TRBD2	TGTGCTAGCAGCTTAGTTCCCGGCGGGGGGGGATCGGAGACCCAGTACTTC	CASSLVPGGGGSETQYF
TRBV30	NA	TRBJ2-3	NA	TGTGCCTGGTCACTCGCAGATACGCAGTATTTT	CAWSLADTQYF
TRBV7-3	NA	TRBJ2-1	TRBD1	TGTGCCAGCAGCTTTGACAGGGAACATGAGCAGTTCTTC	CASSFDREHEQFF
TRBV7-8	NA	TRBJ1-2	NA	TGTGCCAGCAGCTTACAACGCCCGGGACAAAATATCCGAGTCTACACCTTC	CASSLQRPGQNIRVYTF
TRBV6-1	NA	TRBJ2-7	NA	TGTGCCAGCAGTCAGGGGAGTAGTTACGAGCAGTACTTC	CASSQGSSYEQYF
TRBV6-1	NA	TRBJ1-2	NA	TGTGCCAGCAGGGCAACCGGGACATTCAACTATGGCTACACCTTC	CASRATGTFNYGYTF
TRBV6-6	few	TRBJ1-5	NA	TGTGCCAGCACCCCAGAGGGTTGGGTCGGTCAGCCCCAGCATTTT	CASTPEGWVGQPQHF
TRBV2	NA	TRBJ1-4	TRBD1	TGTGCCACCAACAGGGGGCGGCTTGAAAAACTGTTTTTT	CATNRGRLEKLFF
TRBV4-2	NA	TRBJ2-2	TRBD2	TGTGCCAGCAGCCAGGGACTAGCTGGATCCGGGGAGCTGTTTTTT	CASSQGLAGSGELFF
TRBV7-9	NA	TRBJ2-3	TRBD2	TGTGCCAGCAGCTCCCCGGGACTATTCGGGTATTTT	CASSSPGLFGYF
TRBV15	NA	TRBJ2-4	NA	TGTGCCACCAGCAGAGATCAGACAGCGGCCAAAAACATTCAGTACTTC	CATSRDQTAAKNIQYF
TRBV7-2	NA	TRBJ2-7	TRBD1	TGTGCCAGCAGCTTAGGTTACAGGGGCGCCTACGAGCAGTACTTC	CASSLGYRGAYEQYF
TRBV5-4	once	TRBJ1-2	TRBD1	TGTGCCAGCAGCCCCGGGACAGAAGTTAAGTATGGCTACACCTTC	CASSPGTEVKYGYTF
TRBV5-1	NA	TRBJ2-5	TRBD2	TGCGCCAGCAGCTCCCTAGCGGGGGCCAGGGTGACAGAGACCCAGTACTTC	CASSSLAGARVTETQYF
TRBV4-2	NA	TRBJ2-3	NA	TGTGCCAGCAGCCCCACCTCGGGCCCAGGGACAGATACGCAGTATTTT	CASSPTSGPGTDTQYF
TRBV6-5	NA	TRBJ1-2	TRBD1	TGTGCCAGCAGGGGGGGACAGGAAGCAAACTATGGCTACACCTTC	CASRGGQEANYGYTF
TRBV29-1	NA	TRBJ2-2	NA	TGCAGCGTTTTTAACAGGGAGAACACCGGGGAGCTGTTTTTT	CSVFNRENTGELFF
TRBV4-2	NA	TRBJ1-2	NA	TGTGCCAGCAGCCAAGATTCAGGGGCGGGCGGCTACACCTTC	CASSQDSGAGGYTF